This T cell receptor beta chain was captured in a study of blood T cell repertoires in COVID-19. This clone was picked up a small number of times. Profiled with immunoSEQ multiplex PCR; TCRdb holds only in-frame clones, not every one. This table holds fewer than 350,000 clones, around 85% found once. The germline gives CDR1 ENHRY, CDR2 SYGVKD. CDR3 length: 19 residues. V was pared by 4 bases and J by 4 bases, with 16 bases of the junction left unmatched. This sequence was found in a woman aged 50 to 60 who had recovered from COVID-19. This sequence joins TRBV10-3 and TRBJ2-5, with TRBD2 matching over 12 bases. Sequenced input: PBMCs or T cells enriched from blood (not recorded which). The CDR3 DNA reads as TGTGCCATCAGTGTATCTCCGAAAGGGACTAGCGGGCGTCGAGAGACCCAGTACTTC. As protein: CAISVSPKGTSGRRETQYF.